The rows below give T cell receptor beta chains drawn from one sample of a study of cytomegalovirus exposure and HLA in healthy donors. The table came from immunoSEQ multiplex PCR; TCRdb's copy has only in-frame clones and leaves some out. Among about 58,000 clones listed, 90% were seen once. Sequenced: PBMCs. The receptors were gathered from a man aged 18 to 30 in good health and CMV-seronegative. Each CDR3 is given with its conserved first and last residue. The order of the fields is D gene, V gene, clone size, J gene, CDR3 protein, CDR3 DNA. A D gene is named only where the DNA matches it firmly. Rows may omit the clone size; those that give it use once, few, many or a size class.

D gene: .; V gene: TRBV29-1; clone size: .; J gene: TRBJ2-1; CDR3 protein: CSAPGLQVNEQFF; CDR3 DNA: TGCAGCGCCCCGGGACTCCAGGTCAATGAGCAGTTCTTC
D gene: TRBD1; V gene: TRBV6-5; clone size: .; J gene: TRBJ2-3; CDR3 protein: CASRGTATTDTQYF; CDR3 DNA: TGTGCCAGCAGGGGGACAGCGACCACAGATACGCAGTATTTT
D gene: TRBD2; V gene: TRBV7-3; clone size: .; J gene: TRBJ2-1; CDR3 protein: CASSPTSGGGPSSRFF; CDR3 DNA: TGTGCCAGCAGCCCGACTAGCGGGGGGGGGCCCTCTAGTCGATTCTTC
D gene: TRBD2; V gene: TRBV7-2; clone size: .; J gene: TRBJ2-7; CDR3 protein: CASSFTGGPYEQYF; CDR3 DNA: TGTGCCAGCAGCTTCACGGGAGGGCCGTACGAGCAGTACTTC
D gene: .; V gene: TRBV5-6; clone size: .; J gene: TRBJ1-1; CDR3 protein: CASSLTALSNGAFF; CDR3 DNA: TGTGCCAGCAGCTTAACAGCCCTGTCAAATGGGGCTTTCTTT
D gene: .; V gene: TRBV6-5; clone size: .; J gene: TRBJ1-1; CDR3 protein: CASSEQGLNTEAFF; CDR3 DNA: TGTGCCAGCAGTGAACAGGGTTTGAACACTGAAGCTTTCTTT
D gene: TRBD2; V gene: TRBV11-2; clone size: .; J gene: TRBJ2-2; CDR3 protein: CASSSGTSTGELFF; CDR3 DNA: TGTGCCAGCAGCTCAGGGACTAGCACCGGGGAGCTGTTTTTT
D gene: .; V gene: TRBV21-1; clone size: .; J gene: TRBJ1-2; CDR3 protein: CASSLALREKNYGYTF; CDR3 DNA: TGTGCCAGCAGCCTTGCCCTTAGAGAAAAGAACTATGGCTACACCTTC
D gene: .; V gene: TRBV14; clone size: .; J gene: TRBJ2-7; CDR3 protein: CASSPSGSYEQYF; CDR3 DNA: TGTGCCAGCAGTCCCAGCGGGTCCTACGAGCAGTACTTC
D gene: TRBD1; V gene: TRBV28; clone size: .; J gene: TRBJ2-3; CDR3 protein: CASSLMGQKADTQYF; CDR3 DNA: TGTGCCAGCAGTTTAATGGGACAGAAGGCGGATACGCAGTATTTT
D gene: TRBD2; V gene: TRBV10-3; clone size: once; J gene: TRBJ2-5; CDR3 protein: CAISESVAGAVETQYF; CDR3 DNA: TGTGCCATCAGTGAGTCGGTAGCGGGAGCAGTCGAGACCCAGTACTTC
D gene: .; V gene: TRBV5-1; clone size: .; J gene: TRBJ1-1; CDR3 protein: CASSSGVNTEAFF; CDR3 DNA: TGCGCCAGCAGCTCAGGGGTTAACACTGAAGCTTTCTTT
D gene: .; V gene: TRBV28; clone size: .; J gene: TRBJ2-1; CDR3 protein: CASSLGGALNNEQFF; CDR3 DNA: TGTGCCAGCAGTTTGGGCGGGGCCCTAAACAATGAGCAGTTCTTC
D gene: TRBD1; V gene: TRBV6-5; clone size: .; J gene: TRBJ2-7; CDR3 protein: CASSYGQGAYEQYF; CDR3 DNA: TGTGCCAGCAGTTATGGGCAGGGGGCCTACGAGCAGTACTTC
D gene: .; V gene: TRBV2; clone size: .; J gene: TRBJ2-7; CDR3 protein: CASNRGLGQAYEQYF; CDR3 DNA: TGTGCCAGCAACAGAGGGCTTGGGCAAGCCTACGAGCAGTACTTC
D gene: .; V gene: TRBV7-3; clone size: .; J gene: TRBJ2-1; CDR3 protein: CASSQRTEEGFNEQFF; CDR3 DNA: TGTGCCAGCAGCCAGAGGACTGAGGAGGGGTTTAATGAGCAGTTCTTC
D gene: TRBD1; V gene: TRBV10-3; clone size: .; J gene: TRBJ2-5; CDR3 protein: CAISTGGGETQYF; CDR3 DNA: TGTGCCATCAGCACAGGGGGCGGCGAGACCCAGTACTTC
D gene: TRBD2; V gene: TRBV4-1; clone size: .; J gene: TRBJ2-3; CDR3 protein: CASSQLGLAETDTQYF; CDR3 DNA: TGCGCCAGCAGCCAACTTGGACTAGCGGAGACAGATACGCAGTATTTT
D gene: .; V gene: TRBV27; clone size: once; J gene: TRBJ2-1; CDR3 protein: CASSLFRGNEQFF; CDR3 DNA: TGTGCCAGCAGTTTATTCAGGGGAAATGAGCAGTTCTTC
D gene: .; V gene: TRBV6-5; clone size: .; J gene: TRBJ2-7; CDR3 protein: CASSYSIQGHEQYF; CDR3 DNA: TGTGCCAGCAGTTACTCTATCCAGGGCCACGAGCAGTACTTC
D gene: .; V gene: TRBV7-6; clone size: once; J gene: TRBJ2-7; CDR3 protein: CASSPSGWDEQYF; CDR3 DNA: TGTGCCAGCAGCCCCTCGGGGTGGGACGAGCAGTACTTC
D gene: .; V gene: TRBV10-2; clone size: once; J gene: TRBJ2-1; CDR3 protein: CASSTGGGAYNEQFF; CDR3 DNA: TGCGCCAGCAGTACGGGAGGGGGCGCCTACAATGAGCAGTTCTTC
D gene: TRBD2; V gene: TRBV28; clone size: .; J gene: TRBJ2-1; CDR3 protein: CASSLSPSEAGAFYNEQFF; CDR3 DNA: TGTGCCAGCAGTTTATCCCCCTCCGAAGCGGGAGCTTTCTACAATGAGCAGTTCTTC
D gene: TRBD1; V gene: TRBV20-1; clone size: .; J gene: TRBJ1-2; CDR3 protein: CSVKTGNGYTF; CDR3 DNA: TGCAGTGTAAAGACAGGGAATGGCTACACCTTC
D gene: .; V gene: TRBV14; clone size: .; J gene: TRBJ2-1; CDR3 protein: CASSQIAELEQFF; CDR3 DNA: TGTGCCAGCAGCCAAATAGCTGAACTAGAGCAGTTCTTC
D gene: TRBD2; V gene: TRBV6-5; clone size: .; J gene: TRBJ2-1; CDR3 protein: CASSWGGGYNEQFF; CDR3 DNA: TGTGCCAGCTCCTGGGGCGGGGGGTACAATGAGCAGTTCTTC
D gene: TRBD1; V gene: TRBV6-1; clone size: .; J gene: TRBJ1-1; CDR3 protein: CASRSGQGLNTEAFF; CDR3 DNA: TGTGCCAGCAGGTCGGGACAGGGGTTGAACACTGAAGCTTTCTTT
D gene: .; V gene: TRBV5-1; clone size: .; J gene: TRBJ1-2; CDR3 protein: CASSLSQSYGYTF; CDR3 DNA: TGCGCCAGCAGCTTGTCACAGTCCTATGGCTACACCTTC